This TCR beta chain is from a study of Ad26.COV2.S vaccination and SARS-CoV-2 variants. Overall study context: Participants got Ad26.COV2.S intramuscularly, once or twice 56 days apart. Study outcomes and limitations: Spike-specific CD8+ and CD4+ T cell responses reportedly showed substantial breadth after vaccination.

Produced via immunoSEQ multiplex PCR; TCRdb's table is partial and in-frame only. This sample has hundreds of thousands of clones, with around 89% found just once. Concerning this clone itself: Its antigen is not known.

The treatment here: around 19 received Ad26.COV2.S at low or high dose, single or two shots; roughly five received placebo; per-sample allocation not given. All samples were drawn on day 63, counting from the first vaccine or placebo injection. Its platform was an Ad26 vector, and its expressed antigen was Wuhan-strain SARS-CoV-2 spike. The sequence was collected from a person aged 18-65 years who received the Ad26.COV2.S COVID-19 vaccine or a placebo. This sample comprised peripheral blood, obtained in a trial of Ad26.COV2.S vaccine versus placebo.

The CDR3 nucleotides read TGTGCCAGCAGCCCATCAGGGGGAATCTATGGCTACACCTTC. Protein: CASSPSGGIYGYTF. The rearrangement joins TRBV7-3 to TRBJ1-2; TRBD1 matches 7 bases. The V gene's germline CDR1 is SGHTA and CDR2 FQGTGA. The CDR3 runs 14 residues. The V segment lost 5 bases and the J segment 4 bases; nucleotides outside the gene matches: 7. The variable domain in full, with the rest retrieved from reference TRBV7-3 and TRBJ1-2, is GAGVSQTPSNKVTEKGKYVELRCDPISGHTALYWYRQSLGQGPEFLIYFQGTGAADDSGLPNDRFFAVRPEGSVSTLKIQRTERGDSAVYLCASSPSGGIYGYTFGSGTRLTVV.